This T cell receptor beta chain emerged from a study of patients and donors after allogeneic stem cell transplantation. At least ten counts were recorded for this clonotype. MiXCR, run by TCRdb on the RT-PCR reads, gives a single entry per CDR3 protein. The sample shows roughly 250,000 distinct CDR3 sequences, 13% to 15% of them seen only once. The V and J ends lost 5 bases and 9 bases respectively, with 14 bases between them. From germline, CDR1 is SGHTA and CDR2 FQGTGA. The CDR3 totals 13 residues. Sequencing was done on a sample of blood, either unsorted or a sorted T cell fraction (not recorded which). V usage is TRBV7-3 and J usage is TRBJ2-1; D tentatively fits TRBD1 or TRBD2 (6 bases each). This clonotype was obtained from a human donor who was either an allogeneic HSCT recipient or a stem cell or donor lymphocyte infusion donor (not recorded which). It is not recorded whose cells these are; they may come from a transplant donor. The CDR3 loop is CASSGGLGGEQFF. The CDR3 DNA reads TGTGCCAGCAGCGGGGGGCTGGGAGGTGAGCAGTTCTTC.